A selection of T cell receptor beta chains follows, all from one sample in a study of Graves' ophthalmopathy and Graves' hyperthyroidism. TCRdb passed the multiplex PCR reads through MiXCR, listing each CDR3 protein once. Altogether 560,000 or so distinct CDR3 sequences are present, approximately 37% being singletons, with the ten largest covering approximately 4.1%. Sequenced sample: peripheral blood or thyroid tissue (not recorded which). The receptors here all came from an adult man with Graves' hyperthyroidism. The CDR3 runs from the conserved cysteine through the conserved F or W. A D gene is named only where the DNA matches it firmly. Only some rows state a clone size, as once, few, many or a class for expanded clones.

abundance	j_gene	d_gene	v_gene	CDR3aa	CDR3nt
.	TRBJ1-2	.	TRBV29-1	CSEISEREGHYGYTF	TGCAGCGAGATTTCGGAGCGGGAGGGCCACTATGGCTACACCTTC
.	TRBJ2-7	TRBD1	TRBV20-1	CSAVTGDEQYF	TGCAGTGCTGTAACAGGGGACGAGCAGTACTTC
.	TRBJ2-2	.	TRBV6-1	CASRLGRGRLGELFF	TGTGCCAGCAGACTCGGTCGAGGGCGACTGGGGGAGCTGTTTTTT
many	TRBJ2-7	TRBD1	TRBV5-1	CASSLEGQGAHEQYF	TGCGCCAGCAGCTTGGAAGGACAGGGGGCCCACGAGCAGTACTTC
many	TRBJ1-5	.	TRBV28	CASSLIGQPQHF	TGTGCCAGCAGTTTAATTGGTCAGCCCCAGCATTTT
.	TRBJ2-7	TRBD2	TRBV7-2	CASRRTSGLLHEQYF	TGTGCCAGCCGCCGGACTAGCGGACTACTCCACGAGCAGTACTTC
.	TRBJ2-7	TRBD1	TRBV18	CASSRGQIFYEQYF	TGTGCCAGCTCACGGGGACAGATTTTTTACGAGCAGTACTTC
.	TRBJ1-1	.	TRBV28	CASSFPGARSPEAFF	TGTGCCAGCAGTTTTCCAGGGGCGAGGTCTCCTGAAGCTTTCTTT
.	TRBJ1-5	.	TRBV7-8	CASSSSVSQPQHF	TGTGCCAGCAGCTCCTCTGTCTCTCAGCCCCAGCATTTT
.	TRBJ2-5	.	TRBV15	CATSSDGRGVTQYF	TGTGCCACCAGCAGTGACGGCAGGGGGGTGACCCAGTACTTC